The clone carrying this TCR beta chain has only one observation. Its antigen is as yet unknown. A clone one base away is much larger, so this may be a read error. This record comes from a study of regulatory T cells in long-lasting Graves disease. Described time point: newly diagnosed GD, antithyroid drugs for less than 3 months. Construction of the TCR library relied on RNA isolated from PBMCs. Per American Thyroid Association guidelines, Graves' disease was diagnosed. Germline V lookup: CDR1 SNHLY, CDR2 FYNNEI. This CDR3 spans 13 amino acids. Trimming cost V 7 bases and J 8 bases, with 14 bases left between them. To make TCR beta libraries, researchers used iRepertoire HTBI primers and Arm-PCR of CDR3 regions. MiXCR was run by TCRdb on the multiplex PCR reads, yielding one entry per CDR3 protein. The data hold about 430,000 distinct CDR3 sequences, with approximately 16% observed a single time. Whole-study findings and limits: Shared public clonotypes totalled about 2,800 in persistent patients, compared with about 960 in new patients.

The same sample was also studied in work on T cells in Graves' hyperthyroidism and ophthalmopathy.

This chain uses TRBV2 with TRBJ1-4; D perhaps matches TRBD1 (5 bases). This receptor was identified in a woman aged 35 to 49 with Graves disease. The starting material was peripheral blood mononuclear cells (PBMCs), obtained at new diagnosis, from a patient treated with antithyroid drugs. The CDR3 reads CASNWDPDEKLFF. CDR3 sequence (DNA): TGTGCCAGCAATTGGGACCCAGACGAAAAACTGTTTTTT. The full variable domain, completed using reference TRBV2 and TRBJ1-4, is EPEVTQTPSHQVTQMGQEVILRCVPISNHLYFYWYRQILGQKVEFLVSFYNNEISEKSEIFDDQFSVERPDGSNFTLKIRSTKLEDSAMYFCASNWDPDEKLFFGSGTQLSVL.